Sequencing of this T cell receptor (beta chain) was carried out in a study of CD8+ T cells in alopecia areata. CDR1 is MNHEY, CDR2 SVGAGI, per germline. V was pared by 6 bases and J by 3 bases, with 15 bases between. CDR3 length: 15 amino acids. Extracted RNA was reverse transcribed, and the resulting cDNA served as sequencing template. Measured with immunoSEQ multiplex PCR; TCRdb has only the in-frame clones, and not every one. The repertoire holds over 70,000 clones, about 71% seen once, with roughly a quarter in the top ten. Treatment described: oral pan-JAK inhibitor, 5-10 mg twice daily. This TCR came from a human donor with alopecia areata. V usage is TRBV6-5 and J usage is TRBJ2-1; a weak D match, TRBD1 (6 bases). The input for sequencing was CD8+ T cells sorted from blood, taken at week 24, from a patient treated with tofacitinib. Written as DNA, the CDR3 is TGTGCCAGCAGCCAAACAGGGTTCGGCTACAATGAGCAGTTCTTC. Its protein product is CASSQTGFGYNEQFF.